The 9 T cell receptor beta chains listed next were all sequenced from one sample in a study of cytomegalovirus exposure and HLA in healthy donors. The PCR made use of 60 Vbeta and 13 Jbeta primers. Generated by immunoSEQ multiplex PCR, the TCRdb table keeps only in-frame clones and is missing some. The table records around 180,000 clones, approximately 83% of them present only once. Sequences were obtained from PBMCs. These receptors were collected from a boy aged 2 to 10 in good health and CMV-seronegative.

The rearrangement joins TRBV29-1 to TRBJ2-1; D possibly corresponds to TRBD2 (5 bases). The germline V gene encodes CDR1 SQVTM and CDR2 ANQGSEA. Trimming removed 3 bases from V and 1 base from J, with 10 bases in between. The CDR3 loop spans 14 amino acids. CDR3 nucleotide sequence: TGCAGCGTTGAGGGTGGAGGATCCTACAATGAGCAGTTCTTC. Residues: CSVEGGGSYNEQFF.

The chain carries TRBV28 and TRBJ1-1; 10 nucleotides agree with TRBD1. CDR3 size: 15 residues. Trimming at V came to 6 bases and at J to 7 bases, leaving 11 bases not matched to a gene. Per germline, CDR1 MDHEN and CDR2 SYDVKM. The CDR3 DNA sequence: TGTGCCAGCAGACGCTGGGACAGGGGTAGGAGTGAAGCTTTCTTT. It encodes CASRRWDRGRSEAFF.

The rearrangement links TRBV19 to TRBJ2-5; 7 bases fit TRBD1. Germline values: CDR1 LNHDA, CDR2 SQIVND (reference sequence). Losses at the gene ends were 3 bases for V and 4 bases for J; bases not matched to a gene: 2. The CDR3 has 13 residues. Written as DNA, the CDR3 is TGTGCCAGTAGTATCACAGGGGTAGAGACCCAGTACTTC. Protein sequence: CASSITGVETQYF.

The rearrangement joins TRBV29-1 to TRBJ1-2; 8 bases align to TRBD1. CDR3 length: 13 amino acids. CDR1 and CDR2 (germline): SQVTM, ANQGSEA. V trimming: 6 bases; J trimming: 6 bases; junction bases outside the gene matches: 9. The CDR3: CSVMGSQGDGYTF. DNA of the CDR3: TGCAGCGTGATGGGGTCACAGGGGGATGGCTACACCTTC.

This clone was observed a single time. This chain uses TRBV2 with TRBJ1-1; D possibly corresponds to TRBD1 (5 bases). Per the germline V gene, CDR1 is SNHLY and CDR2 is FYNNEI. V was trimmed by 6 bases and J by 4 bases, leaving 15 bases between them. The CDR3 consists of 14 residues. As DNA, the CDR3 is TGTGCCAGCAGCGCGGGGGGGAAGGTCACTGAAGCTTTCTTT. It yields the protein CASSAGGKVTEAFF. The full variable domain, rest sourced from reference TRBV2 and TRBJ1-1, is EPEVTQTPSHQVTQMGQEVILRCVPISNHLYFYWYRQILGQKVEFLVSFYNNEISEKSEIFDDQFSVERPDGSNFTLKIRSTKLEDSAMYFCASSAGGKVTEAFFGQGTRLTVV.

This chain joins TRBV6-7 and TRBJ2-1; TRBD2 might be the D (5 bases). TRBV6-7 is designated an ORF whose function remains uncertain. V was trimmed by 0 bases and J by 7 bases, leaving 16 bases between them. The CDR3 spans 16 residues. This chain's CDR3 is CASSYSKLAPSNEQFF. The CDR3 DNA is TGTGCCAGCAGTTACTCGAAGCTAGCCCCCTCGAATGAGCAGTTCTTC.

The J gene is TRBJ2-5, the V gene TRBV5-4, with 11 bases matching TRBD2. The CDR3 covers 15 residues. After removal of 4 bases from V and 2 bases from J, the junction contained 4 bases not matched to a gene. In germline, CDR1 is SGHNT, CDR2 YYREEE (reference sequence). The CDR3 spells CASSLLAGGQETQYF. CDR3 nucleotides: TGTGCCAGCAGCCTCTTAGCGGGGGGGCAAGAGACCCAGTACTTC.

The chain links TRBV5-6 to TRBJ1-2; possible D gene TRBD1, 6 bases. V dropped 4 bases and J dropped 6 bases, with 13 bases sitting between them. There are 13 residues in the CDR3. Germline V gene lookup returns CDR1 SGHDT and CDR2 YYEEEE. CDR3 in amino acids: CASSLGPGDGYTF. CDR3 DNA sequence: TGTGCCAGCAGCCTAGGTCCAGGGGATGGCTACACCTTC.

The rearrangement uses TRBV19 and TRBJ2-7; 9 bases match TRBD2. From germline, CDR1 is LNHDA and CDR2 SQIVND (reference sequence). The CDR3 loop spans 14 amino acids. V lost 4 bases, J lost 3 bases, and 4 bases stayed unmatched. The CDR3 here is CASSTLAGGYEQYF. CDR3 in DNA: TGTGCCAGTAGTACACTAGCGGGCGGCTACGAGCAGTACTTC.